This passage covers 28 T cell receptor beta chains from one sample sequenced in a study of blood T cell repertoires in COVID-19. This table comes from immunoSEQ multiplex PCR, and its TCRdb copy is limited to in-frame clones, with some not included. The data show 130,000 to 150,000 clones, 65% to 80% seen once. Sequenced material: peripheral blood. The receptors originated from a man aged 60 to 75 with acute or convalescent COVID-19.

The chain links TRBV5-4 to TRBJ2-7; 13 nucleotides agree with TRBD2. The trim removed 0 bases at V and 4 bases at J, leaving 4 bases unmatched. Germline CDR1 is SGHNT and CDR2 is YYREEE (reference sequence). The CDR3 is made up of 16 amino acids. Here the CDR3 DNA reads TGTGCCAGCAGCTTGGCCCCACTAGCGGGAGGGTACGAGCAGTACTTC. This translates into CASSLAPLAGGYEQYF.

The chain links TRBV20-1 to TRBJ1-4; the D is unclear. Germline V gene data show CDR1 as DFQATT and CDR2 as SNEGSKA (reference sequence). This CDR3 spans 14 amino acids. The V gene lost 3 bases and the J gene lost 0 bases, with 8 bases spanning the gap. This chain's CDR3 is CSASPPATNEKLFF. The DNA for the CDR3 is TGCAGTGCTAGTCCGCCAGCAACTAATGAAAAACTGTTTTTT.

The chain recombines TRBV6-5 with TRBJ1-6; D may be TRBD1 (6 bases). The germline V gene has CDR1 MNHEY and CDR2 SVGAGI. The CDR3 covers 14 residues. Trimming removed 8 bases at V and 5 bases at J, with 13 bases between. The CDR3 DNA follows: TGTGCCAGCGGAACCCACAGGGATAATTCACCCCTCCACTTT. The encoded protein is CASGTHRDNSPLHF.

DNA of the CDR3: TGCGCCAGCAGCCAAGATAGAGGACTAGCCTACGAGCAGTACTTC. Translating gives CASSQDRGLAYEQYF. The chain has TRBV4-1 and TRBJ2-7, with TRBD2 matching over 7 bases. CDR3 size: 15 residues. Losses at the gene ends were 0 bases for V and 2 bases for J; bases not matched to a gene: 4. The V gene's germline CDR1 is MGHRA and CDR2 YSYEKL.

The chain has TRBV9 and TRBJ2-1; 10 nucleotides align to TRBD2. After removal of 3 bases from V and 7 bases from J, the junction contained 10 bases not matched to a gene. CDR1 and CDR2 (germline): SGDLS, YYNGEE. The CDR3 is made up of 16 amino acids. The CDR3 nucleotides read TGTGCCAGCAGCGCGGATTCACTAGCGGGAAGAAATGAGCAGTTCTTC. Translated, it gives CASSADSLAGRNEQFF. Full variable domain (remainder filled in from reference TRBV9 and TRBJ2-1): DSGVTQTPKHLITATGQRVTLRCSPRSGDLSVYWYQQSLDQGLQFLIQYYNGEERAKGNILERFSAQQFPDLHSELNLSSLELGDSALYFCASSADSLAGRNEQFFGPGTRLTVL.

In its sample, this clone was seen once. This chain connects TRBV5-1 to TRBJ2-2, with D uncertain. V lost 1 base to trimming and J lost 5 bases, with 15 bases between them. CDR1 and CDR2 from the germline V gene are SGHRS and YFSETQ. This CDR3 comprises 16 residues. In DNA form, the CDR3 reads TGCGCCAGCAGCTTGTTGGCACGCAGAGGTACCGGGGAGCTGTTTTTT. It encodes CASSLLARRGTGELFF.

This chain connects TRBV25-1 to TRBJ1-1, with D perhaps TRBD1 (6 bases). Germline assignment: CDR1 MGHDK and CDR2 SYGVNS. This CDR3 contains 14 residues. The V gene lost 5 bases and the J gene lost 1 base, with 11 bases spanning the gap. The CDR3 DNA sequence: TGTGCCAGCAGTCCGGTGGACAGGAACACTGAAGCTTTCTTT. As protein: CASSPVDRNTEAFF. Looking up the rest from reference TRBV25-1 and TRBJ1-1 gives the full variable domain: EADIYQTPRYLVIGTGKKITLECSQTMGHDKMYWYQQDPGMELHLIHYSYGVNSTEKGDLSSESTVSRIRTEHFPLTLESARPSHTSQYLCASSPVDRNTEAFFGQGTRLTVV.

The rearrangement links TRBV24-1 to TRBJ2-7; 7 bases fit TRBD1. With V trimmed by 0 bases and J by 0 bases, 7 bases remained unmatched. Germline CDR1 reads KGHDR; CDR2 reads SFDVKD. This CDR3 is 17 amino acids long. The CDR3: CATSDLSRQGSSYEQYF. The CDR3 DNA is TGTGCCACCAGTGATTTGTCCAGACAGGGTAGCTCCTACGAGCAGTACTTC.

The chain has TRBV5-1 and TRBJ2-5; a possible D gene is TRBD2 (5 bases). Trimming cost V 4 bases and J 5 bases, with 9 bases left between them. Germline values: CDR1 SGHRS, CDR2 YFSETQ. The CDR3 is 12 amino acids. DNA of the CDR3: TGCGCCAGCAGCCCCCCGGGGGAGACCCAGTACTTC. Translation gives CASSPPGETQYF.

This clone showed up many times. The V call is TRBV30, the J call TRBJ1-2, with a possible D match to TRBD1 (6 bases). Germline CDR1 is GTSNPN and CDR2 is SVGIG (reference sequence). The CDR3 consists of 16 residues. V lost 2 bases, J lost 4 bases, and 20 bases lay in between. The DNA of the CDR3 is TGTGCCTGGAGTATGACAGGATTTTTAATTTCCTATGGCTACACCTTC. Protein sequence: CAWSMTGFLISYGYTF.

CDR3 amino acids: CASSLSGIGSDTQYF. DNA of the CDR3: TGTGCCAGCAGTTTATCAGGGATCGGTTCAGATACGCAGTATTTT. V is TRBV28 and J is TRBJ2-3, with D maybe TRBD1 (5 bases). CDR1 is MDHEN, CDR2 SYDVKM, per germline. This CDR3 region has 15 residues. Trimming shortened V by 1 base and J by 4 bases, and 12 bases separated the two germline ends. Combining the CDR3 with reference TRBV28 and TRBJ2-3 gives the whole variable domain DVKVTQSSRYLVKRTGEKVFLECVQDMDHENMFWYRQDPGLGLRLIYFSYDVKMKEKGDIPEGYSVSREKKERFSLILESASTNQTSMYLCASSLSGIGSDTQYFGPGTRLTVL.

Only a few counts were recorded for this clone. This sequence joins TRBV27 and TRBJ2-7; D perhaps matches TRBD2 (6 bases). Trimming removed 3 bases at V and 5 bases at J, with 17 bases between. Germline assignment: CDR1 MNHEY and CDR2 SMNVEV (reference sequence). This CDR3 spans 15 amino acids. CDR3 protein: CASSFGFRGYDEQYF. The CDR3 DNA sequence: TGTGCCAGCAGTTTCGGGTTTCGGGGGTACGACGAGCAGTACTTC.

This clone was seen only once. The chain carries TRBV18 and TRBJ1-6; the match to TRBD1 covers 9 bases. The CDR3 runs to 14 residues. Germline loops: CDR1 KGHSH, CDR2 LQKENI. V lost 2 bases to trimming and J lost 9 bases; unmatched junction nucleotides: 2. The CDR3: CASSPVGQGSPLHF. DNA for the CDR3: TGTGCCAGCTCACCAGTGGGACAGGGTTCACCCCTCCACTTT.

This clone was observed a few times. The V gene is TRBV18, the J gene TRBJ2-5; 7 nucleotides match TRBD2. This CDR3 spans 14 amino acids. In germline, CDR1 is KGHSH, CDR2 LQKENI. Trimming cost V 2 bases and J 5 bases; bases outside gene matches: 5. The CDR3 DNA sequence: TGTGCCAGCTCACCAGCCAGGGAGGGGGAGACCCAGTACTTC. As protein: CASSPAREGETQYF.

The chain links TRBV11-3 to TRBJ2-1; 7 nucleotides match TRBD2. Germline V CDR1 and CDR2: SGHNT, YENEEA. With V trimmed by 3 bases and J by 9 bases, 8 bases remained unmatched. The CDR3 sequence is 14 residues long. The CDR3 spells CASSLVGRAVEQFF. As DNA, the CDR3 is TGTGCCAGCAGCTTGGTGGGGAGGGCGGTTGAGCAGTTCTTC.

The rearrangement uses TRBV24-1 and TRBJ2-3; D may be TRBD1 (6 bases). The CDR3 is made up of 14 amino acids. Trimming stripped 2 bases from V and 6 bases from J, with 11 bases between. Germline V CDR1 and CDR2: KGHDR, SFDVKD. In DNA, the CDR3 is TGTGCCACCAGTGATTCCCCAGGGGCGGATACGCAGTATTTT. Protein product: CATSDSPGADTQYF.

The DNA for the CDR3 is TGTGCCTGCCCTCAGGATGGATCCTACGAGCAGTACTTC. Translating it yields CACPQDGSYEQYF. J is TRBJ2-7 and V is TRBV30; D not resolved. In germline, CDR1 is GTSNPN, CDR2 SVGIG (reference sequence). Trimming left V 6 bases short and J 1 base short, with 13 bases between. The CDR3 has 13 residues.

This clone appeared once. This sequence joins TRBV3-1 (or the pseudogene TRBV3-2) and TRBJ2-1, with 7 bases matching TRBD2. The CDR3 is 15 residues long. Looked up from germline, CDR1 is LGHDT and CDR2 is YNNKEL (reference sequence). The V gene end was trimmed by 3 bases and the J gene end by 5 bases; junction bases not matched to a gene: 7. The CDR3 reads CASSQPGTKNNEQFF. CDR3 DNA sequence: TGTGCCAGCAGCCAGCCCGGGACTAAAAACAATGAGCAGTTCTTC.

The chain combines TRBV24-1 with TRBJ1-2; D ambiguous. Trimming shortened V by 3 bases and J by 4 bases, and 2 bases separated the two germline ends. In germline, CDR1 is KGHDR, CDR2 SFDVKD. The CDR3 contains 11 residues. CDR3 amino acids: CATSDLYGYTF. The CDR3 nucleotides read TGTGCCACCAGTGATCTCTATGGCTACACCTTC.

J is TRBJ2-5 and V is TRBV19; 11 nucleotides match TRBD1. CDR3 length equals 17 residues. Germline V lookup: CDR1 LNHDA, CDR2 SQIVND (reference sequence). The junction had 13 bases not matched to a gene; V was cut back by 5 bases and J by 5 bases. CDR3 in DNA: TGTGCCAGTAGTCTTTGGACAGGGGGCGCGTTTGGGGAGACCCAGTACTTC. This encodes CASSLWTGGAFGETQYF.

This clone came up a few times. V is TRBV5-1 and J is TRBJ1-1, with 7 positions matching TRBD1. J lost 1 base, V lost 4 bases, and 7 bases had no gene match. This CDR3 has 15 residues. Germline values: CDR1 SGHRS, CDR2 YFSETQ. For the CDR3, the DNA is TGCGCCAGCAGCGACACAGGGGAACCGAACACTGAAGCTTTCTTT. Amino acid sequence: CASSDTGEPNTEAFF.

The rearrangement links TRBV30 to TRBJ1-1; D is unresolved. Germline CDR1 reads GTSNPN; CDR2 reads SVGIG (reference sequence). With 1 base removed from V and 1 base from J, the gap between germline ends came to 10 bases. There are 14 residues in the CDR3. CDR3 residues: CAWSARVRNTEAFF. The CDR3 DNA reads as TGTGCCTGGAGTGCGAGGGTTAGGAACACTGAAGCTTTCTTT.

This sequence joins TRBV19 and TRBJ2-7; tentatively, D is TRBD2 (5 bases). The V gene's germline CDR1 is LNHDA and CDR2 SQIVND (reference sequence). The CDR3 runs 15 residues. V was cut by 1 base and J by 4 bases, with 14 bases left in between. CDR3 protein: CASSIAAGLNYEQYF. The CDR3 bases are TGTGCCAGTAGTATAGCCGCGGGCCTCAATTACGAGCAGTACTTC.

The chain recombines TRBV5-1 with TRBJ1-6; D is unresolved. Trimming removed 4 bases at V and 5 bases at J, with 10 bases between. The germline gives CDR1 SGHRS, CDR2 YFSETQ. This CDR3 is 14 amino acids long. The CDR3 region has the DNA TGCGCCAGCAGCCCCCGGTTGGATAATTCACCCCTCCACTTT. Translated, it gives CASSPRLDNSPLHF.

The chain recombines TRBV6-5 with TRBJ1-2; unclear D gene. V was pared by 7 bases and J by 0 bases, with 6 bases between. CDR1 is MNHEY, CDR2 SVGAGI, per germline. This CDR3 region has 12 residues. The CDR3 sequence is CASTGPNYGYTF. CDR3 coding DNA: TGTGCCAGCACCGGTCCTAACTATGGCTACACCTTC.

The chain carries TRBV5-1 and TRBJ1-1; TRBD1 matches 7 bases. The ends lost 5 bases at V and 5 bases at J; junction bases unmatched: 12. Germline values: CDR1 SGHRS, CDR2 YFSETQ. The CDR3 runs 15 residues. CDR3 protein: CASRWAGGLGTEAFF. The CDR3 DNA follows: TGCGCCAGCAGGTGGGCAGGGGGACTTGGTACTGAAGCTTTCTTT.

This clone has just one count. V usage is TRBV6-1 and J usage is TRBJ1-6, with TRBD1 matching over 7 bases. Per the germline V gene, CDR1 is MNHNS and CDR2 is SASEGT. The CDR3 consists of 16 residues. V was pared by 2 bases and J by 6 bases, with 7 bases of the junction left unmatched. CDR3 region: CASSEKGARINSPLHF. CDR3 bases: TGTGCCAGCAGTGAAAAGGGGGCTCGGATTAATTCACCCCTCCACTTT.

The sample holds a few counts of this clone. The chain links TRBV28 to TRBJ2-7; 9 nucleotides match TRBD2. Germline values: CDR1 MDHEN, CDR2 SYDVKM. V shed 6 bases and J 7 bases; nucleotides not matched to a gene: 10. The CDR3 loop spans 14 amino acids. The CDR3 sequence is CASRGLAGVWEQYF. As DNA, the CDR3 is TGTGCCAGCAGGGGTTTAGCGGGAGTTTGGGAGCAGTACTTC. Supplemented by reference TRBV28 and TRBJ2-7, the full variable domain reads DVKVTQSSRYLVKRTGEKVFLECVQDMDHENMFWYRQDPGLGLRLIYFSYDVKMKEKGDIPEGYSVSREKKERFSLILESASTNQTSMYLCASRGLAGVWEQYFGPGTRLTVT.